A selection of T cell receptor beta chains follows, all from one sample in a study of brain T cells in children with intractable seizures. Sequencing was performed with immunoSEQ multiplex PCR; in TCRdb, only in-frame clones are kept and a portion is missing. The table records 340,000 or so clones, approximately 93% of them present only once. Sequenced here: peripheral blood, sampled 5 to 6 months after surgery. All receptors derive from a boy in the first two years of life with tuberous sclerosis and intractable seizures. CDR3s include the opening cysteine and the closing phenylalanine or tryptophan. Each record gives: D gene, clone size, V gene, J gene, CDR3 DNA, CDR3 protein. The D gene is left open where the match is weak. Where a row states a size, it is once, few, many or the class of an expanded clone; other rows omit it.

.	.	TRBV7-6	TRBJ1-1	TGTGCCAGCAGCTCCATGACCGGATCCACTGAAGCTTTCTTT	CASSSMTGSTEAFF
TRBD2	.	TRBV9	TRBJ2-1	TGTGCCAGCAGCCTCCGGACTAGCGGGAGTGGCCATGAGCAGTTCTTC	CASSLRTSGSGHEQFF
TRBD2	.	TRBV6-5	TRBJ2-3	TGTGCCACTGGACTAGCGGGAGGGGTCACAGATACGCAGTATTTT	CATGLAGGVTDTQYF
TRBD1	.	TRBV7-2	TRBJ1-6	TGTGCCAGCAGCTCCCAAGGGACAGGGTTGAATTCCCTCCACTTT	CASSSQGTGLNSLHF
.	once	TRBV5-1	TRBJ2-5	TGCGCCAGCAGCTTGGATGAGACCCAGTACTTC	CASSLDETQYF
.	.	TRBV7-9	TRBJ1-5	TGTGCCAGCAGCTCCGGCCAGGGAGGCAATCAGCCCCAGCATTTT	CASSSGQGGNQPQHF
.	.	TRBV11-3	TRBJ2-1	TGTGCCAGCAGCTTTGCCGGGAATGAGCAGTTCTTC	CASSFAGNEQFF
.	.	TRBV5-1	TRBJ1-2	TGCGCCAGCAGCTTAGGAGGGGGAGTCGGGAAGGATGGCTACACCTTC	CASSLGGGVGKDGYTF
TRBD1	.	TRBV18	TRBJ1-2	TGTGCCAGCTCACCAGGACAGGGGGTTCCTAACTATGGCTACACCTTC	CASSPGQGVPNYGYTF
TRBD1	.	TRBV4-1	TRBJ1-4	TGCGCCAGCAGCCGCATAACAGGGGCCTCTTCAACTAATGAAAAACTGTTTTTT	CASSRITGASSTNEKLFF
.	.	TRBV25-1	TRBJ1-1	TGTGCCAGCAGTGAACCGTCAGGATCTGAAGCTTTCTTT	CASSEPSGSEAFF
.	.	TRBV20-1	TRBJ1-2	TGCAGTGCTAGTAGGTGGCAGGGAAGGTCCGACACCTTC	CSASRWQGRSDTF
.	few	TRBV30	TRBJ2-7	TGTGCCTGGAGCATCGACCGGGGGGAGCAGTACTTC	CAWSIDRGEQYF
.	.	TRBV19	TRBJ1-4	TGTGCCAGTACACTGACGATTGCAACTAATGAAAAACTGTTTTTT	CASTLTIATNEKLFF
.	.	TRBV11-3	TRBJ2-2	TGTGCCAGCAGCTTAGTTGAGACCGGGGAGCTGTTTTTT	CASSLVETGELFF
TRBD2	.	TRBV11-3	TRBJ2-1	TGTGCCAGCAGCTTAGAAGGACTAGCGGGAGACCGTGAGCAGTTCTTC	CASSLEGLAGDREQFF
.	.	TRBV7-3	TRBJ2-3	TGTGCCAGCAGCTTAACCTCGGCGTTTGCGGGGTTCGGCCCACGCCGATCAGATACGCAGTATTTT	CASSLTSAFAGFGPRRSDTQYF
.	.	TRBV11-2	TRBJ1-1	TGTGCCAGCAGCCCACCCCGCAGGGCCCCTGAAGCTTTCTTT	CASSPPRRAPEAFF